Listed below are T cell receptor beta chains from one sample, sequenced in a study of T cells in Graves' hyperthyroidism and ophthalmopathy. Using its own MiXCR run on the multiplex PCR reads, TCRdb lists one record per CDR3 protein. The profile shows around 440,000 distinct CDR3 sequences, approximately 14% of them singletons. The sample comprised blood. These receptors all come from a woman aged 18-30 years with Graves' hyperthyroidism. Each CDR3 is given with its conserved first and last residue. The order of the fields is J gene, D gene, V gene, clone size, CDR3 protein, CDR3 DNA. The D gene is left open where the match is weak. Only part of the rows carry a size: once, few, many, or a class if the clone is expanded.

TRBJ2-3 TRBD2 TRBV5-1 . CASSSTSGGADTQYF TGCGCCAGCAGCTCGACTAGCGGGGGAGCAGATACGCAGTATTTT
TRBJ1-4 . TRBV7-9 . CASSLAGREKEKLFF TGTGCCAGCAGCTTAGCGGGGCGGGAGAAGGAAAAACTGTTTTTT
TRBJ2-7 TRBD1 TRBV19 . CASSPLGQARSYEQYF TGTGCCAGTAGCCCTCTCGGACAGGCAAGGAGCTACGAGCAGTACTTC
TRBJ1-2 . TRBV10-3 many CAISESNRILYGYTF TGTGCCATCAGTGAGTCGAATCGGATACTCTATGGCTACACCTTC
TRBJ2-4 . TRBV19 few CASSIDRNLNIQYF TGTGCCAGTAGTATAGATAGAAATTTGAACATTCAGTACTTC
TRBJ2-1 TRBD2 TRBV12-3/TRBV12-4 many CASSSGTNYNEQFF TGTGCCAGCAGTTCCGGGACTAACTACAATGAGCAGTTCTTC
TRBJ1-1 . TRBV28 many CASSLTRVGTEAFF TGTGCCAGCAGCCTAACCAGGGTTGGAACTGAAGCTTTCTTT
TRBJ1-4 . TRBV11-2 many CASSLGLDREKLFF TGTGCCAGCAGCTTAGGGTTGGACCGTGAAAAACTGTTTTTT
TRBJ1-2 . TRBV2 few CASSGTEALYGYTF TGTGCCAGCAGTGGGACGGAAGCCCTTTATGGCTACACCTTC
TRBJ2-1 TRBD1 TRBV24-1 few CATQTGHNEQFF TGTGCCACGCAGACAGGGCACAATGAGCAGTTCTTC
TRBJ1-3 TRBD1 TRBV12-3/TRBV12-4 . CASSTRTGGWGNTIYF TGTGCCAGCAGTACCAGGACAGGGGGCTGGGGAAACACCATATATTTT
TRBJ2-5 TRBD2 TRBV7-3 . CANSKTSRETQYF TGTGCCAACAGCAAGACTAGCCGGGAGACCCAGTACTTC
TRBJ2-3 . TRBV5-1 many CASSGYSGSTDTQYF TGCGCCAGCAGCGGTTACAGCGGGAGCACAGATACGCAGTATTTT
TRBJ2-1 TRBD1 TRBV10-1 once CATNAGTGNYNEQFF TGCGCCACCAACGCCGGGACAGGAAATTACAATGAGCAGTTCTTC
TRBJ1-1 TRBD1 TRBV2 . CASSEETGRTEAFF TGTGCCAGCAGTGAAGAGACAGGGAGAACTGAAGCTTTCTTT
TRBJ2-5 . TRBV29-1 . CGVPLDSTKTQYF TGCGGCGTTCCTCTGGACAGTACGAAGACCCAGTACTTC
TRBJ2-2 . TRBV2 many CASSKDSFLGELFF TGTGCCAGCAGTAAGGACAGCTTTTTGGGGGAGCTGTTTTTT
TRBJ2-7 TRBD2 TRBV11-2 many CASSWTSRNYEQYF TGTGCCAGCAGCTGGACTAGCAGAAACTACGAGCAGTACTTC